The 32 T cell receptor beta chains given below trace back to one sample, sequenced in a study of OX40 agonist ivuxolimab in advanced cancers. Only in-frame clones appear in the TCRdb table, and some are missing; sequencing was by immunoSEQ multiplex PCR. The sample holds tens of thousands of clones, approximately 90% seen once. The sequencing used CD4+ or CD8+ T cells sorted from blood, collected in a trial of the OX40 agonist ivuxolimab. These receptors originate from an adult with an advanced solid tumor such as melanoma, head and neck, liver or kidney cancer.

For the CDR3, the DNA is TGCGCCAGCAGCGAAACTAGCAGATCCTACAATGAGCAGTTCTTC. Residues: CASSETSRSYNEQFF. The chain couples TRBV5-1 to TRBJ2-1; a possible D gene is TRBD2 (6 bases). The CDR3 has 15 residues. From germline, CDR1 is SGHRS and CDR2 YFSETQ. V dropped 4 bases and J dropped 1 base, with 12 bases sitting between them.

The genes are TRBV27 and TRBJ1-3; perhaps TRBD1 as D (5 bases). There are 16 residues in the CDR3. The V end was cut by 6 bases, the J end by 3 bases, with 18 bases between. The germline V gene encodes CDR1 MNHEY and CDR2 SMNVEV (reference sequence). The CDR3 loop is CASSPAGQGYGNTIYF. CDR3 sequence (DNA): TGTGCCAGCAGCCCTGCGGGGCAGGGATATGGAAACACCATATATTTT.

The rearrangement links TRBV7-6 to TRBJ1-1; no clear D gene. This CDR3 is built from 13 residues. Germline CDR1 is SGHVS and CDR2 is FNYEAQ. The ends were cut back, 0 bases at V and 5 bases at J, with 7 bases in the middle. The CDR3 loop reads CASSLALGTEAFF. CDR3 in DNA: TGTGCCAGCAGCTTAGCCCTGGGAACTGAAGCTTTCTTT.

The chain employs TRBV7-8 and TRBJ1-5, with TRBD1 matching over 7 bases. The germline gives CDR1 SGHVS, CDR2 FQNEAQ. Germline trimming cut 5 bases from V and 7 bases from J; bases unmatched to any gene: 5. The CDR3 consists of 13 residues. The CDR3 loop is CASSGDRRQPQHF. The DNA of the CDR3 is TGTGCCAGCAGCGGGGACAGAAGGCAGCCCCAGCATTTT.

The rearrangement links TRBV30 to TRBJ2-2; D is possibly TRBD1 or TRBD2 (6 bases each). Germline-derived CDR1 and CDR2 are GTSNPN and SVGIG (reference sequence). The CDR3 sequence is 13 residues long. Trimming left V 8 bases short and J 3 bases short, with 13 bases between. In DNA, the CDR3 is TGTGCCCGGGGGCGACGGGACACCGGGGAGCTGTTTTTT. Encoded protein: CARGRRDTGELFF.

This clone was recorded only once. The chain couples TRBV9 to TRBJ2-1; 10 bases agree with TRBD2. Germline V lookup: CDR1 SGDLS, CDR2 YYNGEE. The V gene end was trimmed by 3 bases and the J gene end by 8 bases; junction bases not matched to a gene: 5. This CDR3 region has 14 residues. Here the CDR3 reads CASSASSGSYEQFF. The CDR3 region has the DNA TGTGCCAGCAGCGCTTCTAGCGGGAGTTATGAGCAGTTCTTC.

V gene TRBV19 combines with J gene TRBJ2-7, with TRBD2 as a possible D gene (5 bases). V lost 9 bases to trimming and J lost 7 bases, with 13 bases between them. Per germline, CDR1 LNHDA and CDR2 SQIVND (reference sequence). The CDR3 has 11 residues. The CDR3 DNA follows: TGTGCCAGCGGGAACCTGGGGGAGCAGTACTTC. This gives the protein CASGNLGEQYF.

The chain employs TRBV29-1 and TRBJ1-5; no reliable D call. Between the trimmed V and J ends, which lost 4 bases and 7 bases, there was a span of 14 bases. This CDR3 spans 13 amino acids. Germline CDR1 reads SQVTM; CDR2 reads ANQGSEA. CDR3 amino acids: CSVARPHGQPQHF. CDR3 coding DNA: TGCAGCGTTGCCCGCCCCCATGGGCAGCCCCAGCATTTT.

The chain has TRBV9 and TRBJ1-2, with D possibly matching TRBD1 (6 bases). The CDR3 runs to 19 residues. Trimming cost V 1 base and J 3 bases, with 25 bases left between them. Germline V CDR1 and CDR2: SGDLS, YYNGEE. The CDR3 here is CASSVSGEGNGGWDYGYTF. The CDR3 nucleotides are TGTGCCAGCAGCGTATCAGGGGAAGGGAATGGAGGGTGGGACTATGGCTACACCTTC. The full variable domain, completed using reference TRBV9 and TRBJ1-2, is DSGVTQTPKHLITATGQRVTLRCSPRSGDLSVYWYQQSLDQGLQFLIQYYNGEERAKGNILERFSAQQFPDLHSELNLSSLELGDSALYFCASSVSGEGNGGWDYGYTFGSGTRLTVV.

The chain couples TRBV6-1 to TRBJ1-2; a possible D gene is TRBD1 (5 bases). The V gene lost 3 bases and the J gene lost 5 bases, with 10 bases spanning the gap. The CDR3 totals 13 residues. Germline V gene sequence: CDR1 MNHNS, CDR2 SASEGT. CDR3 residues: CASSDFGGYGYTF. CDR3 coding DNA: TGTGCCAGCAGTGACTTTGGGGGTTATGGCTACACCTTC.

The J gene is TRBJ2-2, the V gene TRBV9, with D perhaps TRBD2 (6 bases). Trimming shortened V by 4 bases and J by 0 bases, and 16 bases separated the two germline ends. Germline V lookup: CDR1 SGDLS, CDR2 YYNGEE. The CDR3 runs 17 residues. CDR3 sequence: CASSFYGTVANTGELFF. The CDR3 DNA sequence: TGTGCCAGCAGCTTCTACGGGACTGTTGCGAACACCGGGGAGCTGTTTTTT.

The CDR3 loop is CASSPRAGAATGELFF. The CDR3 DNA reads as TGTGCCAGCAGCCCGAGGGCAGGGGCAGCCACCGGGGAGCTGTTTTTT. The rearrangement uses TRBV9 and TRBJ2-2; D might be TRBD1 (6 bases). In germline, CDR1 is SGDLS, CDR2 YYNGEE. V was shortened by 4 bases and J by 4 bases, with 17 bases between the two germline ends. The CDR3 has 16 residues.

This chain joins TRBV6-4 and TRBJ2-4; D may be TRBD2 (6 bases). The CDR3 loop spans 17 amino acids. V was clipped by 7 bases and J by 0 bases, with 19 bases between them. Per germline, CDR1 MRHNA and CDR2 SNTAGT. CDR3 sequence reads: CASTGKGAGPAKNIQYF. The CDR3 DNA follows: TGTGCCAGCACTGGTAAGGGTGCGGGGCCAGCCAAAAACATTCAGTACTTC.

This sequence joins TRBV9 and TRBJ2-3, with 12 nucleotides matching TRBD2. The V and J ends lost 0 bases and 0 bases, in that order; junction bases with no gene match: 5. Germline assignment: CDR1 SGDLS and CDR2 YYNGEE. CDR3 length equals 18 residues. CDR3 nucleotide sequence: TGTGCCAGCAGCGTAGATCCTGGGACTAGCGGGAGCACAGATACGCAGTATTTT. This codes for CASSVDPGTSGSTDTQYF.

The chain has TRBV7-6 and TRBJ1-4, with 8 bases lining up with TRBD1. CDR1 is SGHVS, CDR2 FNYEAQ, per germline. Germline trimming cut 5 bases from V and 4 bases from J; bases unmatched to any gene: 6. The CDR3 is 15 residues long. DNA for the CDR3: TGTGCCAGCAGCCCACGACAGGGGATTAATGAAAAACTGTTTTTT. Protein sequence: CASSPRQGINEKLFF.

The gene calls are TRBV28 and TRBJ2-4; D is undetermined. The germline V and J ends were trimmed by 8 bases and 0 bases, with 14 bases remaining between them. CDR3 length equals 15 residues. Germline V gene data show CDR1 as MDHEN and CDR2 as SYDVKM. CDR3 sequence reads: CASHHHNSAKNIQYF. The CDR3 DNA reads TGTGCCAGCCACCACCACAACTCAGCCAAAAACATTCAGTACTTC.

The gene calls are TRBV6-5 and TRBJ2-1; D gene unclear. The germline gives CDR1 MNHEY, CDR2 SVGAGI. There are 10 residues in the CDR3. Trimming stripped 6 bases from V and 5 bases from J, with 2 bases between. The CDR3 DNA reads as TGTGCCAGCAGACACAATGAGCAGTTCTTC. Encoded protein: CASRHNEQFF.

The V gene is TRBV5-1, the J gene TRBJ2-1; no reliable D call. This CDR3 is built from 12 residues. Germline-derived CDR1 and CDR2 are SGHRS and YFSETQ. Trimming pared 0 bases from V and 6 bases from J, leaving 4 bases between. As DNA, the CDR3 is TGCGCCAGCAGCTTGGTGGTCAATGAGCAGTTCTTC. It is translated as CASSLVVNEQFF.

The count of this clone is one. This chain connects TRBV6-7 to TRBJ2-3, with TRBD2 matching over 8 bases. TRBV6-7 falls under the ORF class, with uncertain function. The CDR3 runs 17 residues. V was pared by 0 bases and J by 0 bases, with 5 bases of the junction left unmatched. DNA of the CDR3: TGTGCCAGCAGTTACTCTCAAGCGGGAGTGAGCACAGATACGCAGTATTTT. Protein product: CASSYSQAGVSTDTQYF.

This clone was observed a single time. V and J are TRBV20-1 and TRBJ2-7, with D maybe TRBD2 (6 bases). Trimming cost V 4 bases and J 6 bases, with 7 bases left between them. This CDR3 has 10 amino acids. Per the germline V gene, CDR1 is DFQATT and CDR2 is SNEGSKA (reference sequence). CDR3 loop: CSAMRGEQYF. Here the CDR3 DNA reads TGCAGTGCTATGCGGGGCGAGCAGTACTTC.

This chain joins TRBV28 and TRBJ2-5; D remains ambiguous. The CDR3 has 15 amino acids. V shed 7 bases and J shed 0 bases, with 15 bases lying between them. Germline CDR1 MDHEN, CDR2 SYDVKM. The CDR3: CASTFRVGYQETQYF. The CDR3 DNA sequence: TGTGCCAGCACCTTTCGGGTCGGGTACCAAGAGACCCAGTACTTC.

This sequence joins TRBV19 and TRBJ1-1; D is ambiguous. Germline loops: CDR1 LNHDA, CDR2 SQIVND (reference sequence). The CDR3 sequence is 12 residues long. Deletions cut 6 bases from V and 7 bases from J, with 12 bases between. CDR3 sequence reads: CASSPGPREAFF. CDR3 nucleotides: TGTGCCAGTAGCCCAGGACCCCGTGAAGCTTTCTTT.

The rearrangement uses TRBV4-3 and TRBJ2-1; tentatively, D is TRBD1 (5 bases). Germline CDR1 is LGHNA and CDR2 is YSLEER. Trimming took 0 bases from V and 1 from J, leaving 16 bases between them. This CDR3 contains 18 residues. The CDR3 sequence: CASSQEAVAGNSYNEQFF. The CDR3 DNA reads as TGCGCCAGCAGCCAAGAAGCCGTCGCAGGGAATTCCTACAATGAGCAGTTCTTC.

The chain combines TRBV13 with TRBJ1-2; TRBD1 matches 7 bases. The CDR3 totals 19 residues. J was trimmed by 0 bases and V by 5 bases; bases with no gene match: 18. The germline V gene encodes CDR1 PRHDT and CDR2 FYEKMQ (reference sequence). The CDR3 DNA sequence: TGTGCCAGCAGCAGAACCCCTGGGACAGACGTTTTTACTAACTATGGCTACACCTTC. Amino acids: CASSRTPGTDVFTNYGYTF.

The sample holds one count of this clone. The germline gene is not matched at one end of the junction; a read error may be the cause. This sample includes further DNA sequences coding for the same CDR3. This chain connects TRBV13 to TRBJ2-7; 9 bases align to TRBD2. The CDR3 is 15 residues long. Germline assignment: CDR1 PRHDT and CDR2 FYEKMQ (reference sequence). Written as DNA, the CDR3 is TGTGCCAGCAGCCTAGGTAGCGGGAGTTTTGGGGAGCAGTACTTC. Its translation: CASSLGSGSFGEQYF.

The chain uses TRBV21-1 and TRBJ1-5; no check of the table's D call, TRBD1, against the DNA was made. TRBV21-1 is marked as a pseudogene. The CDR3 is 16 amino acids. CDR3 nucleotides: TGTGCCAGCAGCAAAAGACGGACAGGGGGCAGCCAGCCCCAGCATTTT. Protein sequence: CASSKRRTGGSQPQHF.

The chain uses TRBV6-5 and TRBJ1-1; possibly TRBD1 for D (5 bases). The CDR3 extends over 15 amino acids. Per the germline V gene, CDR1 is MNHEY and CDR2 is SVGAGI. Trimming stripped 5 bases from V and 0 bases from J, with 13 bases between. The CDR3 region has the DNA TGTGCCAGCAGTCTACCGGGGGGGATGAACACTGAAGCTTTCTTT. This translates into CASSLPGGMNTEAFF.

The chain has TRBV13 and TRBJ1-2, with 9 bases that match TRBD1. The CDR3 length is 14 residues. Germline V lookup: CDR1 PRHDT, CDR2 FYEKMQ (reference sequence). The J segment lost 6 bases and the V segment lost 7 bases, leaving 9 bases of the junction unmatched. CDR3 nucleotide sequence: TGTGCCAGCAATCGACAGGGGGTTACGGATGGCTACACCTTC. Protein: CASNRQGVTDGYTF. The entire variable domain, with the rest obtained from reference TRBV13 and TRBJ1-2, is as follows: AAGVIQSPRHLIKEKRETATLKCYPIPRHDTVYWYQQGPGQDPQFLISFYEKMQSDKGSIPDRFSAQQFSDYHSELNMSSLELGDSALYFCASNRQGVTDGYTFGSGTRLTVV.

The CDR3: CAISGPGQSSYEQYF. CDR3 in DNA: TGTGCCATCAGTGGACCGGGACAGAGCTCCTACGAGCAGTACTTC. The chain combines TRBV10-3 with TRBJ2-7, with 7 bases that match TRBD1. J gave up 0 bases and V 4 bases, and 6 bases lay outside the gene matches. Germline V lookup: CDR1 ENHRY, CDR2 SYGVKD. This CDR3 contains 15 residues.

This chain uses TRBV2 with TRBJ1-1; TRBD1 matches at 8 bases. CDR1 is SNHLY and CDR2 is FYNNEI in the germline V gene. The ends lost 3 bases at V and 6 bases at J; junction bases unmatched: 6. There are 14 residues in the CDR3. Written as DNA, the CDR3 is TGTGCCAGCAGTGATTTCACAGGGGGGTCTGAAGCTTTCTTT. Translating it yields CASSDFTGGSEAFF.

A few counts support this clone. This chain uses TRBV9 with TRBJ1-1; tentatively, D is TRBD1 (6 bases). The CDR3 has 16 amino acids. The germline V and J ends were trimmed by 3 bases and 3 bases, with 18 bases remaining between them. Germline CDR1 and CDR2: SGDLS and YYNGEE. This chain's CDR3 is CASSEGGMGGYTEAFF. DNA for the CDR3: TGTGCCAGCAGCGAGGGGGGCATGGGCGGTTACACTGAAGCTTTCTTT.

This clone was picked up one time. The chain recombines TRBV6-6 with TRBJ2-1; 9 bases line up with TRBD1. Germline CDR1 is MNHNY and CDR2 is SVGAGI (reference sequence). The ends lost 6 bases at V and 3 bases at J; junction bases unmatched: 6. The CDR3 extends over 15 amino acids. CDR3 region: CASRTPGQGYNEQFF. In nucleotides, the CDR3 is TGTGCCAGCAGGACACCGGGACAGGGCTACAATGAGCAGTTCTTC.